The TCR beta chain under discussion was sequenced for a study of CD8 T cells in Susac syndrome. Overall study findings and caveats: As the study acknowledged, the number of individuals who were part of its TCR sequencing and HLA analysis was relatively small.

The multiple sclerosis controls consisted of treatment-naive patients with relapsing-remitting disease, either stable or active. While CD8+ and CD4+ T cells were isolated negatively, TEMRA cells were enriched by FACS. After extraction with the RNeasy kit, roughly 0.5 to 1 ug of the RNA was reverse transcribed using random hexamers. By means of immunoSEQ multiplex PCR, TCR beta CDR3 spanning 54 Vbeta and 13 Jbeta underwent amplification. TCRdb re-analysed the immunoSEQ multiplex PCR reads in MiXCR, keeping a single row per CDR3 protein. The data contain 150,000 to 200,000 distinct CDR3 sequences, 85% to 95% of them seen just once; the ten biggest clones take up 0.16%. This clonotype came up once. The antigen is undetermined. Trimming stripped 6 bases from V and 0 bases from J, with 12 bases between. The CDR3 has 14 residues. CDR1 and CDR2 (germline): DFQATT, SNEGSKA (reference sequence).

Sequenced: CD8+ T cells from PBMCs. The receptor's source is a human donor with multiple sclerosis. The chain uses TRBV20-1 and TRBJ2-1; maybe TRBD1 (5 bases). The CDR3, as DNA: TGCAGTGCCAAAGACAGCTACTCCTACAATGAGCAGTTCTTC. It specifies CSAKDSYSYNEQFF.